This is a list of T cell receptor beta chains from one sample in a study of siplizumab effects on memory and regulatory T cells. Only in-frame clones appear in the TCRdb table, and some are missing; sequencing was by immunoSEQ multiplex PCR. In the table there are approximately 28,000 clones, more than 65% of which are singletons. Sequences were obtained from memory CD4+ T cells sorted from blood. Receptors were obtained from a human donor in good health. Each CDR3 is given with its conserved first and last residue. Clone size is not always given. Where it is, it says once, few, many or a class for expanded clones.

TRBJ2-3 | NA | TRBV7-9 | CASSLIRDMPQDTQYF
TRBJ1-2 | NA | TRBV7-6 | CASSPQLTVTNYGYTF
TRBJ1-1 | NA | TRBV27 | CASSRDRAKNTEAFF
TRBJ1-1 | few | TRBV6-5 | CASSGLGSQNTEAFF
TRBJ1-5 | NA | TRBV2 | CASSTQGGVNQPQHF
TRBJ2-5 | once | TRBV2 | CATKYQETQYF
TRBJ1-2 | NA | TRBV5-1 | CASSLDQANYGYTF
TRBJ1-1 | NA | TRBV9 | CASSPSTGALNTEAFF
TRBJ2-2 | NA | TRBV5-1 | CASSLVRGSTGELFF
TRBJ1-1 | NA | TRBV4-2 | CASSHQLQGKGTEAFF
TRBJ1-2 | once | TRBV5-6 | CASSLDRFGYGYTF
TRBJ1-3 | NA | TRBV4-1 | CASSHSLGGRPSDTIYF
TRBJ2-7 | NA | TRBV5-1 | CASSLVSSYEQYF
TRBJ2-1 | few | TRBV7-3 | CASSLNALSYNEQFF
TRBJ2-2 | NA | TRBV18 | CASSLPGRNTGELFF
TRBJ2-6 | NA | TRBV28 | CASSLQGSGANVLTF
TRBJ2-5 | NA | TRBV9 | CASSVDREETQYF
TRBJ1-4 | NA | TRBV11-2 | CASTSQTGLNEKLFF